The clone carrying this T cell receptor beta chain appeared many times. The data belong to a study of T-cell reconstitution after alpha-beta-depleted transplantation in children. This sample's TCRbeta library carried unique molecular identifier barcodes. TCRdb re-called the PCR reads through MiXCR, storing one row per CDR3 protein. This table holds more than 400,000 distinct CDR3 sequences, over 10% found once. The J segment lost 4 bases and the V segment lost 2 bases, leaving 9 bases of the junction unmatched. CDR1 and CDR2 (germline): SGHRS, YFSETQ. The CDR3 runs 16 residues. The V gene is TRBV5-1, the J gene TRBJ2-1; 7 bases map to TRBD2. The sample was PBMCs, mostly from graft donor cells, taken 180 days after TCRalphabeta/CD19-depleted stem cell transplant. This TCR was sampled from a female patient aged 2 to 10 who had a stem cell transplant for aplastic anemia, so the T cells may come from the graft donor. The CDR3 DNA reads TGCGCCAGCAGCTTTGGGGCGGGAGCGTTTTACAATGAGCAGTTCTTC. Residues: CASSFGAGAFYNEQFF.